Below, one T cell receptor beta chain is given with its context. The CDR3 goes on 3 residues after the read ends, and that part is filled in from the germline J gene. The germline V gene encodes CDR1 LGHNT and CDR2 FRNRAP. Losses at the gene ends were 1 base for V and 1 base for J; bases not matched to a gene: 6. The CDR3 loop spans 16 amino acids. Produced via immunoSEQ multiplex PCR; TCRdb's table is partial and in-frame only. This sample's table has about 30,000 clones. This entry comes from a study of T cells in women clearing cervical HPV infection. Study summary: Case blood was drawn when the lesion was first found; control blood after infection became undetectable.

This TCR was sampled from a woman between 18 and 70 years old with a cervical HPV16 infection that either progressed to CIN3+ or cleared (not recorded which). Sequencing used blood buffy coat. The gene calls are TRBV12-5 and TRBJ1-1; 7 bases align to TRBD1. CDR3 DNA, as far as it was read: TGTGCTAGTGGTTTGGATCCAGGGGGAGAGAACACTGAA. This translates into CASGLDPGGENTE. The full CDR3 sequence reads CASGLDPGGENTEAFF.